This is a list of T cell receptor beta chains from one sample in a study of T cell responses to AZD1222 COVID-19 vaccine. Some clones are missing from TCRdb's copy, which holds only in-frame ones; the method was immunoSEQ multiplex PCR. The repertoire includes some 100,000 clones, just over 85% of them detected once, and roughly 18% sits in the top ten. Sequenced material: peripheral blood, taken 28 days after the second AZD1222 dose. The receptors were gathered from an adult who received the AZD1222 COVID-19 vaccine. The CDR3 runs from the conserved cysteine through the conserved F or W. D genes are given only for firm matches. Where a row states a size, it is once, few, many or the class of an expanded clone; other rows omit it.

>TRBV28|TRBD1|NA|TRBJ2-1
CASNLRTGIGLEQFF
TGTGCCAGCAACCTCAGGACAGGAATTGGTCTTGAGCAGTTCTTC
>TRBV4-1|TRBD2|once|TRBJ2-7
CASSQPISTSGKYEQYF
TGCGCCAGCAGCCAACCGATCTCGACTAGCGGGAAGTACGAGCAGTACTTC
>TRBV6-1|TRBD1|NA|TRBJ1-6
CASSEDRASPLHF
TGTGCCAGCAGTGAGGACAGGGCTTCACCCCTCCACTTT
>TRBV5-8|NA|NA|TRBJ1-4
CASSRVPLGEKLFF
TGTGCCAGCAGCCGGGTACCGCTTGGAGAAAAACTGTTTTTT
>TRBV18|TRBD1|NA|TRBJ2-2
CASSPDRGWVTGELFF
TGTGCCAGCTCACCGGACAGGGGTTGGGTCACCGGGGAGCTGTTTTTT
>TRBV7-9|NA|NA|TRBJ1-1
CASSLATGREAFF
TGTGCCAGCAGCTTAGCTACGGGGAGGGAAGCTTTCTTT
>TRBV6-2/TRBV6-3|NA|NA|TRBJ2-5
CASSVGVRPHGETQYF
TGTGCCAGCAGTGTGGGCGTTAGGCCCCATGGGGAGACCCAGTACTTC
>TRBV6-5|TRBD2|NA|TRBJ2-7
CASSTRTSAHEQYF
TGTGCCAGCAGTACACGGACTAGCGCCCACGAGCAGTACTTC
>TRBV18|NA|NA|TRBJ2-1
CASSQGRDNEQFF
TGTGCCAGCTCACAGGGGCGGGACAATGAGCAGTTCTTC
>TRBV29-1|TRBD2|NA|TRBJ2-7
CSVASGSYEQYF
TGCAGCGTTGCTAGCGGCTCCTACGAGCAGTACTTC
>TRBV19|NA|NA|TRBJ2-7
CASGRQSSYEQYF
TGTGCCAGTGGACGCCAAAGCTCCTACGAGCAGTACTTC
>TRBV12-3/TRBV12-4|TRBD1|NA|TRBJ1-1
CASSNRGPAFF
TGTGCCAGCAGCAACAGGGGGCCAGCTTTCTTT
>TRBV4-1|TRBD1|NA|TRBJ1-2
CASSYTTGGLDGYTF
TGCGCCAGCAGCTACACGACAGGGGGATTGGATGGCTACACCTTC
>TRBV6-6|NA|NA|TRBJ2-5
CASSSQETQYF
TGTGCCAGCAGTTCACAAGAGACCCAGTACTTC
>TRBV5-8|NA|NA|TRBJ2-1
CASSLVLYNEQFF
TGTGCCAGCAGCTTGGTACTATACAATGAGCAGTTCTTC
>TRBV28|NA|NA|TRBJ2-3
CASSIAAPITDTQYF
TGTGCCAGCAGTATCGCTGCTCCAATCACAGATACGCAGTATTTT
>TRBV7-2|TRBD1|NA|TRBJ2-1
CASSRDRGPNNEQFF
TGTGCCAGCAGTCGCGACAGGGGGCCGAACAATGAGCAGTTCTTC
>TRBV11-2|TRBD2|NA|TRBJ2-1
CASSFELARNEQFF
TGTGCCAGCAGCTTCGAACTAGCGCGCAATGAGCAGTTCTTC
>TRBV2|NA|NA|TRBJ2-1
CASRWGTADNEQFF
TGTGCCAGCAGGTGGGGGACTGCGGACAATGAGCAGTTCTTC
>TRBV7-2|TRBD1|few|TRBJ1-2
CASSRGQGANYGYTF
TGTGCCAGCAGCCGTGGACAGGGGGCAAACTATGGCTACACCTTC